Below are 23 T cell receptor beta chains sequenced from a single sample in a study of CD8+CD57+ T cells in acquired aplastic anemia. Genomic DNA acted as the template from which TCR beta VDJ combination and CDR3 sequence profiling were carried out. TCRdb reprocessed the reads via MiXCR and lists one record per CDR3 protein. Among over 150,000 distinct CDR3 sequences listed, about 48% were seen once. Sequencing was carried out using sorted CD4+, CD8+, or CD8+CD57+ T cells (not recorded which) from PBMCs. The receptor set was obtained from a human donor in good health.

To note about this clonotype: Without the conserved terminal phenylalanine or tryptophan, this CDR3 likely stems from a read error. The J gene is TRBJ2-7, the V gene TRBV20-1; 9 bases are shared with TRBD1. Looked up from germline, CDR1 is DFQATT and CDR2 is SNEGSKA (reference sequence). Trimming cost V 1 base and J 3 bases; bases outside gene matches: 4. This CDR3 has 14 residues. The CDR3 DNA sequence: TGCAGTGCTAGAGGTCGACAGGGGGTCTACGAGCAGTACTAC. This sequence encodes CSARGRQGVYEQYY.

This clonotype showed up just a few times. The chain employs TRBV24-1 and TRBJ2-1; 7 bases align to TRBD2. Germline CDR1 KGHDR, CDR2 SFDVKD. The V segment lost 6 bases and the J segment 12 bases; nucleotides outside the gene matches: 13. This CDR3 is 14 amino acids long. The CDR3: CATSPPEGGSGQFF. Here the CDR3 DNA reads TGTGCCACCAGTCCCCCGGAGGGCGGGAGTGGGCAGTTCTTC.

This rearrangement joins TRBV20-1 to TRBJ1-4, with a weak D call TRBD1 (5 bases). Trimming left V 6 bases short and J 4 bases short, with 15 bases between. The CDR3 consists of 14 residues. The germline CDR1 and CDR2 sequences are DFQATT and SNEGSKA (reference sequence). The CDR3 sequence: CSARKTALNEKLFF. The CDR3 region has the DNA TGCAGTGCCAGAAAGACAGCGCTTAATGAAAAACTGTTTTTT.

The J gene is TRBJ1-3, the V gene TRBV12-3 or TRBV12-4; D gene ambiguous. The CDR3 has 11 amino acids. Trimming stripped 6 bases from V and 9 bases from J, with 9 bases between. This CDR3 reads CASSPPGTIYF. In DNA, the CDR3 is TGTGCCAGCAGCCCCCCGGGCACCATATATTTT.

The rearrangement joins TRBV27 to TRBJ1-1; possibly TRBD1 for D (5 bases). In germline, CDR1 is MNHEY, CDR2 SMNVEV (reference sequence). CDR3 length: 14 residues. V lost 5 bases, J lost 1 base, and 11 bases lay in between. The CDR3 bases are TGTGCCAGCAGTCTAAGGAGGGGGAACACTGAAGCTTTCTTT. Encoded protein: CASSLRRGNTEAFF.

This clonotype showed up many times. The chain is built from TRBV5-5 and TRBJ2-3; perhaps D is TRBD1 or TRBD2 (5 bases each). Germline V gene lookup returns CDR1 SGHKS and CDR2 YYEKEE (reference sequence). V gave up 4 bases and J gave up 0 bases, with 12 bases separating them. The CDR3 totals 15 residues. CDR3 coding DNA: TGTGCCAGCAGCAACCGGGACCTGAGCACAGATACGCAGTATTTT. It encodes CASSNRDLSTDTQYF.

This clonotype was seen only a few times. The V call is TRBV11-1, the J call TRBJ2-2, with 9 nucleotides matching TRBD2. V trimming: 2 bases; J trimming: 2 bases; junction bases outside the gene matches: 3. The germline gives CDR1 SGHAT, CDR2 FQDESV (reference sequence). The CDR3 is 16 residues long. For the CDR3, the DNA is TGTGCCAGCAGCTTACAGCGGGGGGTTAACACCGGGGAGCTGTTTTTT. Translating it yields CASSLQRGVNTGELFF.

With respect to this clonotype: It may be a read error: a sequence one base away is much more abundant. The V call is TRBV7-2, the J call TRBJ2-1; D is unclear. The CDR3 is 11 residues long. Germline CDR1 SGHTA, CDR2 FQGNSA. CDR3 in DNA: TGTGCCAGCAGCTTAGTGAATGAGCAGCTCTTC. It encodes CASSLVNEQLF.

This clonotype was seen ten or more times. The chain carries TRBV7-2 and TRBJ1-5; D is unclear. This CDR3 has 13 residues. The germline V gene encodes CDR1 SGHTA and CDR2 FQGNSA. The V and J ends lost 1 base and 6 bases respectively, with 7 bases between them. The CDR3 coding sequence is TGTGCCAGCAGCTTAGGGATGGTTCAGCCCCAGCATTTT. The encoded protein is CASSLGMVQPQHF.

The rearrangement links TRBV10-1 to TRBJ2-3; D is unclear. The CDR3 consists of 13 residues. V was shortened by 3 bases and J by 2 bases, with 6 bases between the two germline ends. CDR1 and CDR2 from the germline V gene are WNHNN and SYGVQD (reference sequence). CDR3 bases: TGCGCCAGCAGTGACGATCCCACAGATACGCAGTATTTT. It encodes CASSDDPTDTQYF.

Ten or more counts support this clonotype. In DNA, the CDR3 is TGTGCCAGCAGTTACGTGGGCAGATCCTACGAGCAGTACTTC. Translating gives CASSYVGRSYEQYF. The chain joins TRBV6-5 to TRBJ2-7; D is unclear. This CDR3 has 14 amino acids. Germline CDR1 MNHEY, CDR2 SVGAGI. Trimming pared 2 bases from V and 1 base from J, leaving 9 bases between.

Details on this clonotype: A read error may be the cause here, since a much bigger clone is one base away. The V call is TRBV19, the J call TRBJ2-3; no firm D call. V lost 5 bases and J 2 bases, leaving 11 bases between the germline ends. From germline, CDR1 is LNHDA and CDR2 SQIVND (reference sequence). The CDR3 extends over 14 amino acids. Written as DNA, the CDR3 is TGTGCCAGTAGTGTGGAATCTATCACAGATACGCAGTATTTT. Protein product: CASSVESITDTQYF.

This CDR3 is CASSQGGTGGPMYGYTF. The CDR3 nucleotides read TGTGCCAGCAGCCAAGGAGGGACAGGGGGCCCCATGTATGGCTACACCTTC. This rearrangement joins TRBV3-1 to TRBJ1-2, with TRBD1 identical over 12 bases. Germline values: CDR1 LGHDT, CDR2 YNNKEL (reference sequence). This CDR3 is built from 17 residues. The trim removed 1 base at V and 5 bases at J, leaving 8 bases unmatched.

A few counts support this clonotype. A much larger clone lies one base from this, so it may be a read error. The chain couples TRBV20-1 to TRBJ2-1; D perhaps matches TRBD1 (6 bases). The CDR3 sequence is 14 residues long. V shed 5 bases and J shed 7 bases, with 18 bases lying between them. Germline V gives CDR1 DFQATT, CDR2 SNEGSKA (reference sequence). The CDR3 sequence: CSAGALDSRNEQFF. For the CDR3, the DNA is TGCAGTGCTGGAGCATTGGACAGCCGAAATGAGCAGTTCTTC.

The sample holds many counts of this clonotype. This sequence joins TRBV7-9 and TRBJ2-1; TRBD1 matches at 9 bases. Trimming at V came to 5 bases and at J to 5 bases, leaving 13 bases not matched to a gene. Germline CDR1 is SEHNR and CDR2 is FQNEAQ (reference sequence). CDR3 length: 17 amino acids. Written as DNA, the CDR3 is TGTGCCAGCAGCCCGTTACAGGGGGCCTCAGCTAACAATGAGCAGTTCTTC. It is translated as CASSPLQGASANNEQFF. The variable domain in full, completed from reference TRBV7-9 and TRBJ2-1, reads DTGVSQNPRHKITKRGQNVTFRCDPISEHNRLYWYRQTLGQGPEFLTYFQNEAQLEKSRLLSDRFSAERPKGSFSTLEIQRTEQGDSAMYLCASSPLQGASANNEQFFGPGTRLTVL.

The chain carries TRBV20-1 and TRBJ2-7; no firm D call. V lost 6 bases and J 4 bases, leaving 10 bases between the germline ends. Germline V gene data show CDR1 as DFQATT and CDR2 as SNEGSKA (reference sequence). The CDR3 covers 11 residues. The DNA for the CDR3 is TGCAGTGCCATAAAAGCATACGAGCAGTACTTC. Amino acid sequence: CSAIKAYEQYF.

This clonotype was picked up a small number of times. The V call is TRBV27, the J call TRBJ2-2; D is unresolved. V gave up 2 bases and J gave up 5 bases, with 15 bases separating them. Looked up from germline, CDR1 is MNHEY and CDR2 is SMNVEV (reference sequence). CDR3 length equals 16 residues. CDR3 bases: TGTGCCAGCAGTTTAATTACAAGGGTTGGTACCGGGGAGCTGTTTTTT. This codes for CASSLITRVGTGELFF.

The chain carries TRBV7-2 and TRBJ2-2; D gene ambiguous. Looked up from germline, CDR1 is SGHTA and CDR2 is FQGNSA. The CDR3 is made up of 11 amino acids. The V end was cut by 4 bases, the J end by 10 bases, with 7 bases between. The CDR3: CASSSSLELFF. CDR3 coding DNA: TGTGCCAGCAGCTCCTCCTTGGAGCTGTTTTTT. Drawing the rest from reference TRBV7-2 and TRBJ2-2, the complete variable domain is GAGVSQSPSNKVTEKGKDVELRCDPISGHTALYWYRQSLGQGLEFLIYFQGNSAPDKSGLPSDRFSAERTGGSVSTLTIQRTQQEDSAVYLCASSSSLELFFGEGSRLTVL.

Many counts were recorded for this clonotype. The V gene is TRBV12-3 or TRBV12-4, the J gene TRBJ2-7, with D uncertain. The CDR3 extends over 14 amino acids. Trimming removed 2 bases from V and 1 base from J, with 9 bases in between. CDR3 region: CASSLHRTSYEQYF. Written as DNA, the CDR3 is TGTGCCAGCAGTTTACATAGGACGTCCTACGAGCAGTACTTC.

The V and J genes are TRBV10-3 and TRBJ2-4; the D is unclear. The germline V gene encodes CDR1 ENHRY and CDR2 SYGVKD. With 5 bases removed from V and 0 bases from J, the gap between germline ends came to 14 bases. The CDR3 extends over 16 amino acids. DNA of the CDR3: TGTGCCATCAGTCCCTCCGCTGGGTTAGCCAAAAACATTCAGTACTTC. It yields the protein CAISPSAGLAKNIQYF.

As concerns this clonotype: A much larger clone lies one base from this, so it may be a read error. The chain combines TRBV5-4 with TRBJ1-3; a possible D gene is TRBD1 (6 bases). Looked up from germline, CDR1 is SGHNT and CDR2 is YYREEE (reference sequence). CDR3 length equals 13 residues. Written as DNA, the CDR3 is TGTGCCAGCAGCTTACAGGGTGGAGACACCATATATTTT. Protein sequence: CASSLQGGDTIYF.

The sample holds many counts of this clonotype. The V call is TRBV12-3 or TRBV12-4, the J call TRBJ1-6, with D possibly TRBD1 on 6 matching bases. The length of the CDR3 is 14 residues. Trimming removed 7 bases at V and 10 bases at J, with 17 bases between. CDR3 sequence reads: CASTAWEGESPLHF. The DNA of the CDR3 is TGTGCCAGCACCGCCTGGGAGGGGGAGTCACCCCTCCACTTT.

This clonotype showed up just a few times. The gene calls are TRBV20-1 and TRBJ2-2; the D is unclear. The germline gives CDR1 DFQATT, CDR2 SNEGSKA (reference sequence). The V end lost 3 bases, the J end lost 0 bases, and 11 bases lay between the germline ends. CDR3 length: 15 amino acids. CDR3: CSASPPDANTGELFF. The CDR3 bases are TGCAGTGCTAGTCCTCCGGACGCGAACACCGGGGAGCTGTTTTTT.